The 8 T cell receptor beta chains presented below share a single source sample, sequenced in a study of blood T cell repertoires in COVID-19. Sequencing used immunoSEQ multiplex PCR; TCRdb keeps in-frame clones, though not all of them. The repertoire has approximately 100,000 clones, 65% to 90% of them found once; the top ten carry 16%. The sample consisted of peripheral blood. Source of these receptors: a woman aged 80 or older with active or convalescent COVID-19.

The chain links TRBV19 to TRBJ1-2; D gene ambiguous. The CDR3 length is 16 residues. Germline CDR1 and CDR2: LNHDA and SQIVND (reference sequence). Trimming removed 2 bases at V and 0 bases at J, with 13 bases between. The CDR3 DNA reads TGTGCCAGTAGTATATTGGGCGCGGGATCTAACTATGGCTACACCTTC. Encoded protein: CASSILGAGSNYGYTF.

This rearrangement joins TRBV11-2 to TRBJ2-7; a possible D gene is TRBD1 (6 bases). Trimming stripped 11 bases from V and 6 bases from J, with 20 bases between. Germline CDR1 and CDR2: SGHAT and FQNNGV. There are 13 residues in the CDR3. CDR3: CASSLDLRGEQYF. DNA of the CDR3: TGTGCCTCATCATTGGATCTCAGGGGCGAGCAGTACTTC.

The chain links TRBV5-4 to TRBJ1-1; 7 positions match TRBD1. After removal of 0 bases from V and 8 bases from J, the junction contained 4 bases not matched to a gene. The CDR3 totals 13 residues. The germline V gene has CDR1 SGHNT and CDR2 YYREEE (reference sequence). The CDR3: CASSLGGQPEAFF. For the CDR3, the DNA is TGTGCCAGCAGCTTGGGGGGACAGCCCGAAGCTTTCTTT.

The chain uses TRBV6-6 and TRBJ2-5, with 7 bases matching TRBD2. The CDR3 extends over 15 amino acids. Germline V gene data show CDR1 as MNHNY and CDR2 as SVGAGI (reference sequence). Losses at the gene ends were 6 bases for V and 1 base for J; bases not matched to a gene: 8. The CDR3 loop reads CASRSEAGFQETQYF. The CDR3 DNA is TGTGCCAGCAGGTCCGAAGCGGGGTTCCAAGAGACCCAGTACTTC.

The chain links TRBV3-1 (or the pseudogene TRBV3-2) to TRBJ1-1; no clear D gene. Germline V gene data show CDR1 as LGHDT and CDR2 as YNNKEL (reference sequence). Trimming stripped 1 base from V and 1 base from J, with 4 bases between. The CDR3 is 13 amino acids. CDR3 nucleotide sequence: TGTGCCAGCAGCCAAGTCGGGAACACTGAAGCTTTCTTT. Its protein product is CASSQVGNTEAFF.

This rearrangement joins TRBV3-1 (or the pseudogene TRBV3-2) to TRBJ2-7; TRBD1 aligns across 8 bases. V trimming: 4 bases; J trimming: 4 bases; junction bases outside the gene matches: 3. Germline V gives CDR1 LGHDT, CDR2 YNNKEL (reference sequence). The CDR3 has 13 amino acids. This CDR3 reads CASSPGGRYEQYF. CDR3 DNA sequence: TGTGCCAGCAGCCCAGGGGGCAGATACGAGCAGTACTTC.

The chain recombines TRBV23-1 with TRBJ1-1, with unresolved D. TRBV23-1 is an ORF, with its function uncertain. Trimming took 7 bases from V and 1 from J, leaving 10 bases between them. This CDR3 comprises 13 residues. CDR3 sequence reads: CASTYGSNTEAFF. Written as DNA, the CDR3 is TGCGCCAGCACGTACGGGTCGAACACTGAAGCTTTCTTT.

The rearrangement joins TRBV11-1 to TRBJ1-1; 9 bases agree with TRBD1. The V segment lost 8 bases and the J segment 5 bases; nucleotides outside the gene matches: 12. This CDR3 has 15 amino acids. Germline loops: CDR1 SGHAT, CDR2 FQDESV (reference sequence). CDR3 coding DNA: TGTGCCAGCGGGACTCCGGGGACAGGGAATACTGAAGCTTTCTTT. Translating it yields CASGTPGTGNTEAFF.